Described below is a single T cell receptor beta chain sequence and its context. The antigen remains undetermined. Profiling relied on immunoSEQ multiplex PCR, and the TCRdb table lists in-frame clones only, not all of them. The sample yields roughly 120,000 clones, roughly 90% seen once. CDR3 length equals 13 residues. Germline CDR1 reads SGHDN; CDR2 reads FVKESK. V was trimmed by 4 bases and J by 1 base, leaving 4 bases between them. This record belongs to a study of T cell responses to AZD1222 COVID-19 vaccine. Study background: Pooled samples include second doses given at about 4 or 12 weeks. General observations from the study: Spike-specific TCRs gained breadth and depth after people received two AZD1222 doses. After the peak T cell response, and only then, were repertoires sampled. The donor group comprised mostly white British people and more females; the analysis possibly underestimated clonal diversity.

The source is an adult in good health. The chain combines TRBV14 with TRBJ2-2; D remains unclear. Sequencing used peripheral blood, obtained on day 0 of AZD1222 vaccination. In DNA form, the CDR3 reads TGTGCCAGCAGCCGGGAGAACACCGGGGAGCTGTTTTTT. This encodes CASSRENTGELFF.